Given below is one T cell receptor (beta chain) in context. This sample is drawn from a study of blood T cell repertoires in COVID-19. The wider study: Italy, Spain and the United States were the sources of the convalescent and acute COVID-19 samples. PBMCs, B-cell-depleted T cells, or T cells provided the cDNA or gDNA that made up the material.

Germline assignment: CDR1 LNHNV and CDR2 YYDKDF (reference sequence). The CDR3 contains 16 residues. The ends lost 3 bases at V and 2 bases at J; junction bases unmatched: 6. Only in-frame clones appear in the TCRdb table, and some are missing; sequencing was by immunoSEQ multiplex PCR. The repertoire consists of 200,000 to 300,000 clones, with around 90% occurring once and the leading ten covering over 4%. The sequenced material came from peripheral blood. This TCR came from a woman aged 55-69 years with COVID-19, enrolled during active disease. The V and J genes are TRBV15 and TRBJ2-2; 7 bases align to TRBD2. CDR3 in amino acids: CATSRYTGLNTGELFF. The CDR3 coding sequence is TGTGCCACCAGCAGGTACACGGGACTAAACACCGGGGAGCTGTTTTTT.